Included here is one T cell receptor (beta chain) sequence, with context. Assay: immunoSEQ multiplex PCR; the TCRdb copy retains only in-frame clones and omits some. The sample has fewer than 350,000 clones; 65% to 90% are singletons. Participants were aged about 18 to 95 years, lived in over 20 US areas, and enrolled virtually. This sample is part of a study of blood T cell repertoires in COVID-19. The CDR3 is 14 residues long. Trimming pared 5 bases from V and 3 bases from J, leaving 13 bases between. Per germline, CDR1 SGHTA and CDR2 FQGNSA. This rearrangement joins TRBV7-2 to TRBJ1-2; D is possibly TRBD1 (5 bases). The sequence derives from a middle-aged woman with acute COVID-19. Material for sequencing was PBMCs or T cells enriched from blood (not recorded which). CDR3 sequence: CASSPDSEYYGYTF. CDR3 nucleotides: TGTGCCAGCAGCCCCGACAGTGAATACTATGGCTACACCTTC.